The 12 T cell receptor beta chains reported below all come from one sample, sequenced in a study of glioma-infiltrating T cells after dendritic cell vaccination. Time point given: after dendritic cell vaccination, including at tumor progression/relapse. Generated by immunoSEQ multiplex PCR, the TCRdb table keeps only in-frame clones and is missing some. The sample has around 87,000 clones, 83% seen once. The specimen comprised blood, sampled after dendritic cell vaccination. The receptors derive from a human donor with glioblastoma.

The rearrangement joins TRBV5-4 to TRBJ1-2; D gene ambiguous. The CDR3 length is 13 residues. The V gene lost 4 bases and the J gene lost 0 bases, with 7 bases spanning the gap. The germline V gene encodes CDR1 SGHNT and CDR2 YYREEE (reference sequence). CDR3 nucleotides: TGTGCCAGCAGCCGGTCCACTAACTATGGCTACACCTTC. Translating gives CASSRSTNYGYTF. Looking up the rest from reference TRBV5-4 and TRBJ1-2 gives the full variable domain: ETGVTQSPTHLIKTRGQQVTLRCSSQSGHNTVSWYQQALGQGPQFIFQYYREEENGRGNFPPRFSGLQFPNYSSELNVNALELDDSALYLCASSRSTNYGYTFGSGTRLTVV.

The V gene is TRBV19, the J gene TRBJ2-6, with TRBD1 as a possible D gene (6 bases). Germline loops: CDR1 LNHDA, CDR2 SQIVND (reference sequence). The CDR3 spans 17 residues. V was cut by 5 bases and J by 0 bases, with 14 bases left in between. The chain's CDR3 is CASSVRTALSGANVLTF. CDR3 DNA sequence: TGTGCCAGTAGTGTAAGGACAGCTCTCTCTGGGGCCAACGTCCTGACTTTC.

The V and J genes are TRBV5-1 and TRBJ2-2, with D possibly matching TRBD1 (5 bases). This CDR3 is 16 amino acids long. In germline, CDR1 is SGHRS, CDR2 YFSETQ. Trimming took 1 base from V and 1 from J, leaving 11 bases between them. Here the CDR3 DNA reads TGCGCCAGCAGCTTGTACGTAGGACAGAACACCGGGGAGCTGTTTTTT. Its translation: CASSLYVGQNTGELFF.

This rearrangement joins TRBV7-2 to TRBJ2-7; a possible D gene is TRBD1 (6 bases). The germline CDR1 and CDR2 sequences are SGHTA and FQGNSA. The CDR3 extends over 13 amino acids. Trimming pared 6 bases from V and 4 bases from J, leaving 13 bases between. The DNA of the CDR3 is TGTGCCAGCAGTTCTTTGAGGGGGTACGAGCAGTACTTC. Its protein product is CASSSLRGYEQYF.

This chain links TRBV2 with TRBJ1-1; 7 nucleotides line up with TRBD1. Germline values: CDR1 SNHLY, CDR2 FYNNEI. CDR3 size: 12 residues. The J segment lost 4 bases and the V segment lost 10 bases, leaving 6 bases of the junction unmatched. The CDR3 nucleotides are TGTGCCACCAGGGACAGCTCCACTGAAGCTTTCTTT. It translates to CATRDSSTEAFF.

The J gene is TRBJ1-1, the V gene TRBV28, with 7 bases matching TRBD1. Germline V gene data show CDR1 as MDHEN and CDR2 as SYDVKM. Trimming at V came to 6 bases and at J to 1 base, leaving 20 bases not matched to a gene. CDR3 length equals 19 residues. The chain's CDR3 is CASSLQTGRHLSRNTEAFF. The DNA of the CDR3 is TGTGCCAGCAGCCTACAGACAGGGAGACATCTTTCTAGGAACACTGAAGCTTTCTTT. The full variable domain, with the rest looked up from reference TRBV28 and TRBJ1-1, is DVKVTQSSRYLVKRTGEKVFLECVQDMDHENMFWYRQDPGLGLRLIYFSYDVKMKEKGDIPEGYSVSREKKERFSLILESASTNQTSMYLCASSLQTGRHLSRNTEAFFGQGTRLTVV.

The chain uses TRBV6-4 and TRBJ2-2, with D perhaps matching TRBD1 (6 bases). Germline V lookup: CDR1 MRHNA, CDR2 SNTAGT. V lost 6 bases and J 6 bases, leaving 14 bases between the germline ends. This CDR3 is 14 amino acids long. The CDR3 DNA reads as TGTGCCAGCAGCCTCACAGGGTCTCCCGGGGAGCTGTTTTTT. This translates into CASSLTGSPGELFF.

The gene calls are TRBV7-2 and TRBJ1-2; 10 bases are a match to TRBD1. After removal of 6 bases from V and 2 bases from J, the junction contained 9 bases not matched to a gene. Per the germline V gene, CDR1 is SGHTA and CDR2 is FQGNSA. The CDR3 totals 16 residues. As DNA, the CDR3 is TGTGCCAGCAGTTTAACCGCGGGACAGGGGAACTATGGCTACACCTTC. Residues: CASSLTAGQGNYGYTF.

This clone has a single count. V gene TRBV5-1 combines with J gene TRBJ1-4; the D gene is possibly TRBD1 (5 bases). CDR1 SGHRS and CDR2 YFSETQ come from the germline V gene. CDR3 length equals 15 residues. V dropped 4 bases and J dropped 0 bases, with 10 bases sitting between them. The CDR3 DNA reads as TGCGCCAGCAGCCGATCAGGGCCAACTAATGAAAAACTGTTTTTT. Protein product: CASSRSGPTNEKLFF. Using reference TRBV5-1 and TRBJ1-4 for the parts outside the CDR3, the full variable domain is KAGVTQTPRYLIKTRGQQVTLSCSPISGHRSVSWYQQTPGQGLQFLFEYFSETQRNKGNFPGRFSGRQFSNSRSEMNVSTLELGDSALYLCASSRSGPTNEKLFFGSGTQLSVL.

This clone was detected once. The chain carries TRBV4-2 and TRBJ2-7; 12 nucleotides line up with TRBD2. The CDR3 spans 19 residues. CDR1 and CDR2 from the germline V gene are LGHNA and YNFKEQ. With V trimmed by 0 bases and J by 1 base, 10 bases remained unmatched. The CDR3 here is CASSQEQGLAGGTSYEQYF. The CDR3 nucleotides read TGTGCCAGCAGCCAAGAACAAGGCCTAGCGGGGGGGACGTCCTACGAGCAGTACTTC.

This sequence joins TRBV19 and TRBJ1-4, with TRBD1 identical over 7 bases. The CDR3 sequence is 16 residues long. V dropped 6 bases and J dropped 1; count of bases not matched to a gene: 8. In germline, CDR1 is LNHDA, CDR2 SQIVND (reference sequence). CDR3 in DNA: TGTGCCAGTAGGGCTGCTCGGACAGGAACTAATGAAAAACTGTTTTTT. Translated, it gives CASRAARTGTNEKLFF.

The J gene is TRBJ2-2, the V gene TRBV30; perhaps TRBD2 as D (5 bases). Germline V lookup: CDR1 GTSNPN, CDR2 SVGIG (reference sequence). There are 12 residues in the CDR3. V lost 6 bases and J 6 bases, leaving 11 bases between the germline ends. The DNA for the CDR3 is TGTGCCTGTCACGGAGGTCCCGGGGAGCTGTTTTTT. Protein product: CACHGGPGELFF.